Following are 29 T cell receptor beta chains from one sample sequenced in a study of cytomegalovirus exposure and HLA in healthy donors. Primers for the PCR totalled 60 Vbeta and 13 Jbeta. TCRdb's table, derived via immunoSEQ multiplex PCR, lists solely in-frame clones and lacks some. The sample has 100,000 or so clones; about four fifths are singletons. What was sequenced was PBMCs. All receptors come from a human donor in good health.

This clone was counted between two and nine times. The chain combines TRBV9 with TRBJ2-7; D gene unclear. CDR1 and CDR2 from the germline V gene are SGDLS and YYNGEE. The ends were cut back, 0 bases at V and 2 bases at J, with 12 bases in the middle. The CDR3 covers 15 residues. CDR3 region: CASSVDPAAAYEQYF. CDR3 sequence (DNA): TGTGCCAGCAGCGTAGATCCCGCGGCTGCCTACGAGCAGTACTTC. The full variable domain, completed using reference TRBV9 and TRBJ2-7, is DSGVTQTPKHLITATGQRVTLRCSPRSGDLSVYWYQQSLDQGLQFLIQYYNGEERAKGNILERFSAQQFPDLHSELNLSSLELGDSALYFCASSVDPAAAYEQYFGPGTRLTVT.

The rearrangement joins TRBV27 to TRBJ1-2, with D possibly TRBD1 on 5 matching bases. V was trimmed by 1 base and J by 7 bases, leaving 13 bases between them. This CDR3 is 14 amino acids long. Germline assignment: CDR1 MNHEY and CDR2 SMNVEV (reference sequence). CDR3: CASSLFPGGVGYTF. The CDR3 DNA sequence: TGTGCCAGCAGTTTATTCCCCGGAGGGGTTGGCTACACCTTC.

This clone was seen more than once but under ten times. The V gene is TRBV4-3, the J gene TRBJ1-3; D unresolved. CDR1 and CDR2 from the germline V gene are LGHNA and YSLEER. The CDR3 totals 14 residues. V lost 4 bases to trimming and J lost 1 base, with 8 bases between them. The CDR3 region has the DNA TGCGCCAGCAGCCCCTCGGGGTCTGGAAACACCATATATTTT. Its translation is CASSPSGSGNTIYF.

The chain recombines TRBV6-4 with TRBJ2-3; 9 bases agree with TRBD2. The CDR3 contains 17 residues. V lost 0 bases, J lost 2 bases, and 6 bases stayed unmatched. Germline V CDR1 and CDR2: MRHNA, SNTAGT. The CDR3: CASSDSRGGGATDTQYF. CDR3 coding DNA: TGTGCCAGCAGTGACTCAAGAGGCGGGGGGGCCACAGATACGCAGTATTTT.

The chain employs TRBV19 and TRBJ2-2; 8 bases are a match to TRBD1. The ends lost 6 bases at V and 4 bases at J; junction bases unmatched: 7. The CDR3 loop spans 15 amino acids. Germline values: CDR1 LNHDA, CDR2 SQIVND (reference sequence). The CDR3 nucleotides read TGTGCCAGTAGCCCGGGACAGGAAATCACCGGGGAGCTGTTTTTT. Translating it yields CASSPGQEITGELFF.

The rearrangement links TRBV27 to TRBJ2-1; 9 bases line up with TRBD1. Per germline, CDR1 MNHEY and CDR2 SMNVEV (reference sequence). This CDR3 has 12 residues. V shed 6 bases, J shed 6 bases, and the junction held 0 bases outside the gene matches. This CDR3 is CASRTGGNEQFF. CDR3 coding DNA: TGTGCCAGCAGGACAGGGGGCAATGAGCAGTTCTTC.

This clone was counted between two and nine times. This sequence joins TRBV7-2 and TRBJ2-5; TRBD2 matches at 9 bases. The DNA end is a closer match to TRBJ2-7, so the J assignment may be wrong. Germline CDR1 SGHTA, CDR2 FQGNSA. This CDR3 region has 15 residues. The chain's CDR3 is CASSLGRGGAYEQYF. DNA of the CDR3: TGTGCCAGCAGCTTAGGCCGCGGGGGGGCCTACGAGCAGTACTTC.

The chain has TRBV28 and TRBJ2-5; D might be TRBD1 (5 bases). The J call could be wrong; TRBJ2-7 is a better fit for the DNA end. Per germline, CDR1 MDHEN and CDR2 SYDVKM. The CDR3 is 10 amino acids. In nucleotides, the CDR3 is TGTGCCAGCCAGGGCTACGAGCAGTACTTC. It translates to CASQGYEQYF.

V gene TRBV19 combines with J gene TRBJ2-3; 10 bases line up with TRBD1. The junction had 8 bases not matched to a gene; V was cut back by 1 base and J by 1 base. The CDR3 is 18 amino acids. In germline, CDR1 is LNHDA, CDR2 SQIVND (reference sequence). CDR3 DNA: TGTGCCAGTAGTATAGCAGCAAGCGGGACAGGGGGCACAGATACGCAGTATTTT. Translated, it gives CASSIAASGTGGTDTQYF.

This clone turned up a few times. The chain recombines TRBV6-1 with TRBJ2-3, with D perhaps TRBD2 (5 bases). V was clipped by 4 bases and J by 0 bases, with 14 bases between them. Germline V gives CDR1 MNHNS, CDR2 SASEGT. This CDR3 has 16 residues. The CDR3 nucleotides read TGTGCCAGCAGTGGTAGACGAGGGATTAGCACAGATACGCAGTATTTT. It is translated as CASSGRRGISTDTQYF.

With respect to this clone: The junction departs from germline at one end; a sequencing error may be responsible. V and J are TRBV2 and TRBJ2-1; 10 bases are a match to TRBD2. The CDR3 is made up of 17 amino acids. CDR1 SNHLY and CDR2 FYNNEI come from the germline V gene. The CDR3 loop is CASREALILAGYNEQFF. In DNA form, the CDR3 reads TGTGCCAGCAGAGAAGCGTTGATACTAGCGGGATACAATGAGCAGTTCTTC.

V usage is TRBV5-4 and J usage is TRBJ1-4; TRBD1 aligns across 7 bases. Losses at the gene ends were 3 bases for V and 7 bases for J; bases not matched to a gene: 6. The CDR3 loop spans 14 amino acids. Germline V gene sequence: CDR1 SGHNT, CDR2 YYREEE (reference sequence). CDR3 protein: CASSSTGQGEKLFF. In DNA, the CDR3 is TGTGCCAGCAGCTCGACAGGGCAGGGTGAAAAACTGTTTTTT.

This chain links TRBV5-1 with TRBJ2-1; D may be TRBD1 (5 bases). Trimming took off 4 bases at V and 5 bases at J, with 13 bases between the two ends. This CDR3 comprises 14 residues. In germline, CDR1 is SGHRS, CDR2 YFSETQ. Here the CDR3 DNA reads TGCGCCAGCAGCGGAACACAGGCGAACAATGAGCAGTTCTTC. Protein: CASSGTQANNEQFF.

The CDR3 here is CASSDQGRAGELFF. The CDR3 bases are TGTGCCAGCAGTGATCAGGGTAGGGCCGGGGAGCTGTTTTTT. The V and J genes are TRBV25-1 and TRBJ2-2; D perhaps matches TRBD1 (5 bases). This CDR3 comprises 14 residues. V was trimmed by 3 bases and J by 6 bases, leaving 11 bases between them. Germline V lookup: CDR1 MGHDK, CDR2 SYGVNS.

The chain recombines TRBV4-1 with TRBJ1-4; tentative D call: TRBD1 (5 bases). From germline, CDR1 is MGHRA and CDR2 YSYEKL. Trimming pared 4 bases from V and 4 bases from J, leaving 13 bases between. The CDR3 contains 15 residues. CDR3 in amino acids: CASSPLDSFNEKLFF. The CDR3 bases are TGCGCCAGCAGCCCCCTCGACAGCTTTAATGAAAAACTGTTTTTT.

The chain employs TRBV5-4 and TRBJ1-2; weak D call: TRBD1 (5 bases). This CDR3 is built from 12 residues. Looked up from germline, CDR1 is SGHNT and CDR2 is YYREEE (reference sequence). The ends were cut back, 2 bases at V and 6 bases at J, with 8 bases in the middle. The CDR3 is CASSFWGDGYTF. The CDR3 DNA reads TGTGCCAGCAGCTTTTGGGGGGATGGCTACACCTTC.

The CDR3 loop reads CASSSDRGNYEQYF. In DNA, the CDR3 is TGCGCCAGCAGCTCCGACAGGGGCAACTACGAGCAGTACTTC. The chain joins TRBV4-1 to TRBJ2-7; 8 nucleotides align to TRBD1. This CDR3 has 14 amino acids. The J segment lost 3 bases and the V segment lost 5 bases, leaving 6 bases of the junction unmatched. Germline-derived CDR1 and CDR2 are MGHRA and YSYEKL.

This clone occurred a few times. V gene TRBV5-5 combines with J gene TRBJ1-2; TRBD1 aligns across 10 bases. Germline V gives CDR1 SGHKS, CDR2 YYEKEE (reference sequence). The CDR3 extends over 15 amino acids. J lost 3 bases, V lost 3 bases, and 5 bases had no gene match. Written as DNA, the CDR3 is TGTGCCAGCAGCTCCAGGACAGGGGGGTACTATGGCTACACCTTC. It specifies CASSSRTGGYYGYTF.

The J gene is TRBJ1-5, the V gene TRBV5-5; D call uncertain. The CDR3 has 16 amino acids. V was trimmed by 4 bases and J by 0 bases, leaving 14 bases between them. Germline CDR1 SGHKS, CDR2 YYEKEE (reference sequence). DNA for the CDR3: TGTGCCAGCAGCGCCGGGTTGGAGTATAGCAATCAGCCCCAGCATTTT. Protein: CASSAGLEYSNQPQHF. The complete variable domain, with remaining parts taken from reference TRBV5-5 and TRBJ1-5, reads DAGVTQSPTHLIKTRGQQVTLRCSPISGHKSVSWYQQVLGQGPQFIFQYYEKEERGRGNFPDRFSARQFPNYSSELNVNALLLGDSALYLCASSAGLEYSNQPQHFGDGTRLSIL.

V usage is TRBV14 and J usage is TRBJ1-4; D possibly corresponds to TRBD1 (6 bases). The CDR3 contains 18 residues. Germline V gives CDR1 SGHDN, CDR2 FVKESK. V dropped 0 bases and J dropped 5 bases, with 19 bases sitting between them. The CDR3 region is CASSQDLVIGGLNEKLFF. The CDR3 DNA follows: TGTGCCAGCAGCCAAGATCTCGTTATAGGGGGTCTAAATGAAAAACTGTTTTTT.

The V gene is TRBV27, the J gene TRBJ2-3, with 10 bases matching TRBD1. The trim removed 7 bases at V and 0 bases at J, leaving 4 bases unmatched. CDR1 and CDR2 (germline): MNHEY, SMNVEV (reference sequence). This CDR3 contains 15 residues. The CDR3 reads CASMGQGSSTDTQYF. In DNA, the CDR3 is TGTGCCAGCATGGGACAGGGGTCGAGCACAGATACGCAGTATTTT.

This sequence joins TRBV7-9 and TRBJ1-4; perhaps TRBD1 as D (6 bases). The CDR3 length is 15 residues. V lost 1 base and J 7 bases, leaving 13 bases between the germline ends. Germline CDR1 is SEHNR and CDR2 is FQNEAQ (reference sequence). The DNA for the CDR3 is TGTGCCAGCAGCTTAGTGGGGGGGCACGGTGAAAAACTGTTTTTT. It codes for CASSLVGGHGEKLFF.

The chain has TRBV7-9 and TRBJ2-5, with 8 bases that match TRBD1. The CDR3 has 15 amino acids. The trim removed 4 bases at V and 1 base at J, leaving 5 bases unmatched. Germline values: CDR1 SEHNR, CDR2 FQNEAQ (reference sequence). The CDR3 coding sequence is TGTGCCAGCAGCTACGGACAGGGAGTCCAAGAGACCCAGTACTTC. Its translation is CASSYGQGVQETQYF.

Here the CDR3 reads CASSEVLAGVVDTQYF. The DNA of the CDR3 is TGTGCCAGCAGTGAAGTCCTAGCGGGGGTGGTAGATACGCAGTATTTT. The genes are TRBV6-1 and TRBJ2-3, with TRBD2 matching over 10 bases. J was trimmed by 5 bases and V by 1 base; bases with no gene match: 6. CDR3 length: 16 amino acids. CDR1 MNHNS and CDR2 SASEGT come from the germline V gene.

J is TRBJ1-2 and V is TRBV15, with 8 bases matching TRBD1. Germline-derived CDR1 and CDR2 are LNHNV and YYDKDF (reference sequence). This CDR3 comprises 17 residues. Trimming at V came to 1 base and at J to 3 bases, leaving 10 bases not matched to a gene. CDR3 bases: TGTGCCACCAGCAGAGGGACAGGGAGGATCGGAGACTATGGCTACACCTTC. As protein: CATSRGTGRIGDYGYTF.

This clone appeared once. The rearrangement joins TRBV2 to TRBJ2-3; 7 bases fit TRBD1. Germline CDR1 is SNHLY and CDR2 is FYNNEI. The CDR3 sequence is 13 residues long. With V trimmed by 9 bases and J by 2 bases, 5 bases remained unmatched. This CDR3 is CASNRGVTDTQYF. CDR3 DNA: TGTGCCAGTAACAGGGGAGTCACAGATACGCAGTATTTT.

This clone was counted a single time. The DNA of the CDR3 is TGTGCCAGCAGCAGGAGCGGGGGTAGTTCTTTGAACACCGGGGAGCTGTTTTTT. Protein product: CASSRSGGSSLNTGELFF. The chain has TRBV7-9 and TRBJ2-2; 8 bases are shared with TRBD2. Germline V CDR1 and CDR2: SEHNR, FQNEAQ (reference sequence). V trimming: 5 bases; J trimming: 1 base; junction bases outside the gene matches: 12. This CDR3 has 18 residues.

This chain uses TRBV28 with TRBJ1-4; 9 bases fit TRBD1. J lost 8 bases, V lost 5 bases, and 9 bases had no gene match. This CDR3 comprises 15 residues. From germline, CDR1 is MDHEN and CDR2 SYDVKM. CDR3 in DNA: TGTGCCAGCAGTGCTCACAGGGGGCGAACGGAAAAACTGTTTTTT. Translating it yields CASSAHRGRTEKLFF.

V and J are TRBV7-2 and TRBJ1-5; 10 bases align to TRBD1. In germline, CDR1 is SGHTA, CDR2 FQGNSA. V lost 5 bases, J lost 2 bases, and 6 bases stayed unmatched. The CDR3 has 16 amino acids. The CDR3 nucleotides read TGTGCCAGCAGCCCCGGGACAGGGGTCGGCAATCAGCCCCAGCATTTT. Translation gives CASSPGTGVGNQPQHF.